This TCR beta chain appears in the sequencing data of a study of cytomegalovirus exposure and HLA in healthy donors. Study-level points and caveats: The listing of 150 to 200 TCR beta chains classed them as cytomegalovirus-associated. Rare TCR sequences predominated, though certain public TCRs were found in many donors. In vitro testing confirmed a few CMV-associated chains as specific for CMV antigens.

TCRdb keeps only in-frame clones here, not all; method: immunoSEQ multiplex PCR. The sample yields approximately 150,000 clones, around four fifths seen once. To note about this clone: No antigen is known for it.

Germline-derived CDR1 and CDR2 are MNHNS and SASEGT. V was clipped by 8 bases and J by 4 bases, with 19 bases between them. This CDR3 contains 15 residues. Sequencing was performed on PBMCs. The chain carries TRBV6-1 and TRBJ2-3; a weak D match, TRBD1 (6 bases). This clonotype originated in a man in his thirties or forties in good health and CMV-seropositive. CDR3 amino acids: CASSHRVAGADTQYF. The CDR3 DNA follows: TGTGCCAGCTCCCACAGGGTCGCCGGGGCAGATACGCAGTATTTT.